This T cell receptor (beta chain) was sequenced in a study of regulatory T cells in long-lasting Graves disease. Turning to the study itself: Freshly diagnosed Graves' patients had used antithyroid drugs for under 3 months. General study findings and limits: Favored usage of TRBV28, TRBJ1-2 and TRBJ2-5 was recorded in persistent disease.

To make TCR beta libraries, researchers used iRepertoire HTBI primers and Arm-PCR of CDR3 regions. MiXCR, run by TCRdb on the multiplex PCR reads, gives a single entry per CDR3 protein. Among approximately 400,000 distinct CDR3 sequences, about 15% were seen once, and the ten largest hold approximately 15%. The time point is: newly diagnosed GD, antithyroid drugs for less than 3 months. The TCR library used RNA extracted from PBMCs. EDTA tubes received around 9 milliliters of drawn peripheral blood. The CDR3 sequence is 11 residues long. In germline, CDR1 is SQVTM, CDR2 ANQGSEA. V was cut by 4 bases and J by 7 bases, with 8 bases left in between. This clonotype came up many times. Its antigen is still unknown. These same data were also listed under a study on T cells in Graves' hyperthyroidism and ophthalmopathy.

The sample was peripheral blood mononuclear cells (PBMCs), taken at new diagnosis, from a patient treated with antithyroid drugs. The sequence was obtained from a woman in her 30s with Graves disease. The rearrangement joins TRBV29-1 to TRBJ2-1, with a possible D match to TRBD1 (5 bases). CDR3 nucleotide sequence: TGCAGCGTTGTCAGGGTGAATGAGCAGTTCTTC. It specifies CSVVRVNEQFF.